Presented here are 20 T cell receptor beta chains from one specimen sequenced in a study of molecular identifiers for immune sequencing clone quantification. TCRdb fed the PCR reads into MiXCR, producing one record per CDR3 protein. The table shows 7,500 to 9,500 distinct CDR3 sequences, with about an eighth occurring only once. What was sequenced was naive CD8+ T cells from blood, with Jurkat cell RNA spiked in. Specified subset: FACS-sorted CD8+CD4-CCR7+CD45RA+ naive T cells. These receptors were collected from a human donor in good health. Some libraries in this study had Jurkat cell RNA spiked in.

This clonotype is medium-sized within its sample. This chain uses TRBV3-1 with TRBJ2-5, with D hard to call. The V end was cut by 0 bases, the J end by 5 bases, with 7 bases between. From germline, CDR1 is LGHDT and CDR2 YNNKEL (reference sequence). The CDR3 totals 13 residues. CDR3 coding DNA: TGTGCCAGCAGCCAAGATTCACGGGAGACCCAGTACTTC. Protein sequence: CASSQDSRETQYF.

This clonotype was picked up many times. The chain recombines TRBV11-3 with TRBJ2-3; D unresolved. Trimming removed 1 base at V and 5 bases at J, with 4 bases between. The CDR3 is made up of 12 amino acids. Germline V gene sequence: CDR1 SGHNT, CDR2 YENEEA. CDR3 coding DNA: TGTGCCAGCAGCTTAGGCGAAGATACGCAGTATTTT. Translation: CASSLGEDTQYF.

This clonotype qualifies as medium-sized. The chain recombines TRBV18 with TRBJ2-7; weak D call: TRBD1 (6 bases). Trimming took off 2 bases at V and 2 bases at J, with 16 bases between the two ends. There are 16 residues in the CDR3. Germline-derived CDR1 and CDR2 are KGHSH and LQKENI. DNA of the CDR3: TGTGCCAGCTCACCAGATGGAGTCAGGGGAGCCTACGAGCAGTACTTC. It encodes CASSPDGVRGAYEQYF.

By proportion, this clonotype is medium-sized (0.01 to 0.1%). The chain joins TRBV4-1 to TRBJ1-5; no reliable D call. The length of the CDR3 is 14 residues. Trimming pared 1 base from V and 8 bases from J, leaving 12 bases between. CDR1 MGHRA and CDR2 YSYEKL come from the germline V gene. The DNA of the CDR3 is TGCGCCAGCAGCCAAGCTGACACCGGAGAGCCCCAGCATTTT. Its translation is CASSQADTGEPQHF.

This clonotype was seen a few times. Being one base from a much bigger clone, this may be a read error. This chain uses TRBV12-5 with TRBJ2-7; D gene ambiguous. This CDR3 has 13 amino acids. Germline V gene sequence: CDR1 LGHNT, CDR2 FRNRAP. Trimming took off 4 bases at V and 9 bases at J, with 16 bases between the two ends. CDR3 bases: TGTGCTAGTGGTTCCGGGCTGAGGTTCGGGCAGTACTTC. It encodes CASGSGLRFGQYF.

For this clonotype: A much larger clonotype is one base distant, so this may be a read error. The chain has TRBV19 and TRBJ2-1; D is perhaps TRBD2 (5 bases). The length of the CDR3 is 13 residues. The V end lost 3 bases, the J end lost 12 bases, and 15 bases lay between the germline ends. Germline CDR1 and CDR2: LNHDA and SQIVND (reference sequence). The CDR3 DNA reads TGTGCCAGTAGTATTAAGGTCGGGGTTCGGCAGTTCTTC. It codes for CASSIKVGVRQFF.

This clonotype appeared many times. This rearrangement joins TRBV19 to TRBJ2-2; TRBD1 is a possible D gene (6 bases). Looked up from germline, CDR1 is LNHDA and CDR2 is SQIVND (reference sequence). The CDR3 totals 14 residues. The V gene lost 3 bases and the J gene lost 4 bases, with 9 bases spanning the gap. CDR3 amino acids: CASSIGTSTGELFF. The CDR3 bases are TGTGCCAGTAGTATTGGGACATCCACCGGGGAGCTGTTTTTT.

The rearrangement joins TRBV6-6 to TRBJ1-4; D is unresolved. CDR3 length: 15 residues. CDR1 is MNHNY and CDR2 is SVGAGI in the germline V gene (reference sequence). Trimming stripped 4 bases from V and 8 bases from J, with 17 bases between. CDR3 loop: CASSSREGGFEKLFF. For the CDR3, the DNA is TGTGCCAGCAGTTCTCGGGAGGGCGGGTTCGAAAAACTGTTTTTT.

This clonotype came up many times. CDR3 protein: CATGVWDRNTEAFF. CDR3 nucleotides: TGTGCTACCGGGGTCTGGGACAGGAACACTGAAGCTTTCTTT. This chain links TRBV6-6 with TRBJ1-1, with TRBD1 identical over 7 bases. This CDR3 is built from 14 residues. CDR1 and CDR2 from the germline V gene are MNHNY and SVGAGI (reference sequence).

This clonotype is classed as medium-sized (0.01 to 0.1%). The chain recombines TRBV27 with TRBJ2-3, with TRBD2 matching 13 bases. The CDR3 runs 17 residues. Germline CDR1 MNHEY, CDR2 SMNVEV (reference sequence). J lost 2 bases, V lost 5 bases, and 7 bases had no gene match. The CDR3 DNA reads TGTGCCAGCAGTCCCCGGACTAGCGGGAGCCTCACAGATACGCAGTATTTT. This sequence encodes CASSPRTSGSLTDTQYF.

This clonotype appeared many times. V and J are TRBV28 and TRBJ2-1; D remains unclear. Trimming removed 7 bases at V and 4 bases at J, with 11 bases between. Looked up from germline, CDR1 is MDHEN and CDR2 is SYDVKM. This CDR3 contains 13 residues. CDR3 bases: TGTGCCAGCACCCCTCCCGGGTACAATGAGCAGTTCTTC. Its translation: CASTPPGYNEQFF.

This clonotype has ten or more counts. The V gene is TRBV12-5, the J gene TRBJ1-5; D ambiguous. Trimming pared 6 bases from V and 5 bases from J, leaving 17 bases between. From germline, CDR1 is LGHNT and CDR2 FRNRAP. The CDR3 has 15 residues. The CDR3 DNA reads as TGTGCTAGTGGCGCACCGGAGGGAGTTGATCAGCCCCAGCATTTT. This gives the protein CASGAPEGVDQPQHF.

This clonotype was found many times. V usage is TRBV15 and J usage is TRBJ2-7; a weak D match, TRBD2 (5 bases). Trimming removed 2 bases at V and 1 base at J, with 9 bases between. This CDR3 is 14 amino acids long. Per the germline V gene, CDR1 is LNHNV and CDR2 is YYDKDF (reference sequence). This CDR3 is CATSRSAASYEQYF. CDR3 coding DNA: TGTGCCACCAGCAGATCAGCGGCTTCCTACGAGCAGTACTTC.

The chain links TRBV29-1 to TRBJ2-5, with TRBD1 as a possible D gene (5 bases). In germline, CDR1 is SQVTM, CDR2 ANQGSEA. With 3 bases removed from V and 5 bases from J, the gap between germline ends came to 10 bases. This CDR3 spans 12 amino acids. CDR3 region: CSVDSGLETQYF. The DNA of the CDR3 is TGCAGCGTTGATTCAGGGCTGGAGACCCAGTACTTC.

This clonotype has a count of ten or more. This chain connects TRBV20-1 to TRBJ1-1, with a possible D match to TRBD1 (6 bases). The V gene's germline CDR1 is DFQATT and CDR2 SNEGSKA (reference sequence). The CDR3 runs to 17 residues. V lost 1 base, J lost 5 bases, and 23 bases lay in between. The CDR3 sequence: CSARVRGWTDPGTEAFF. The DNA of the CDR3 is TGCAGTGCTAGAGTCCGGGGTTGGACAGACCCAGGTACTGAAGCTTTCTTT.

Only one count was recorded for this clonotype. Being one base from a much bigger clone, this may be a read error. The chain combines TRBV5-1 with TRBJ2-7, with 10 bases lining up with TRBD1. The CDR3 loop spans 15 amino acids. Per germline, CDR1 SGHRS and CDR2 YFSETQ. The CDR3 is CASSLGQGATYEQCF. As DNA, the CDR3 is TGCGCCAGCAGCTTGGGACAGGGGGCTACCTACGAGCAGTGCTTC.

By share of the sample, this clonotype is medium-sized. The V and J genes are TRBV20-1 and TRBJ2-2; perhaps TRBD2 as D (7 bases). The CDR3 totals 16 residues. Germline V gene sequence: CDR1 DFQATT, CDR2 SNEGSKA (reference sequence). Deletions cut 2 bases from V and 5 bases from J, with 18 bases between. CDR3 residues: CSARMGRGPRTGELFF. CDR3 nucleotide sequence: TGCAGTGCTAGAATGGGGCGGGGGCCGAGGACCGGGGAGCTGTTTTTT.

On this clonotype itself: A read error is possible here, since a much larger clone lies one base away. V usage is TRBV6-5 and J usage is TRBJ2-1, with D uncertain. CDR3 length: 15 residues. CDR1 and CDR2 from the germline V gene are MNHEY and SVGAGI. The CDR3 nucleotides read TGTGCCAGCAGTTACATCTCAGAATTATACAATGAGCAGCTCTTC. It specifies CASSYISELYNEQLF.

In this sample, this clonotype is medium-sized. This CDR3 is CSVSPGTGGYEQYF. The CDR3 DNA sequence: TGCAGCGTTTCCCCCGGGACAGGGGGCTACGAGCAGTACTTC. The V and J genes are TRBV29-1 and TRBJ2-7, with TRBD1 identical over 11 bases. Germline values: CDR1 SQVTM, CDR2 ANQGSEA. V dropped 5 bases and J dropped 3; count of bases not matched to a gene: 6. The CDR3 contains 14 residues.

This clonotype has ten or more counts. V gene TRBV3-1 combines with J gene TRBJ2-3, with TRBD2 identical over 10 bases. This CDR3 contains 17 residues. Unmatched junction bases numbered 10, after V lost 4 bases and J lost 3 bases. Germline V gene lookup returns CDR1 LGHDT and CDR2 YNNKEL (reference sequence). The CDR3 region has the DNA TGTGCCAGCAGCCCCCCCCACGCAGCGGGGGGGACAGATACGCAGTATTTT. Its translation: CASSPPHAAGGTDTQYF.